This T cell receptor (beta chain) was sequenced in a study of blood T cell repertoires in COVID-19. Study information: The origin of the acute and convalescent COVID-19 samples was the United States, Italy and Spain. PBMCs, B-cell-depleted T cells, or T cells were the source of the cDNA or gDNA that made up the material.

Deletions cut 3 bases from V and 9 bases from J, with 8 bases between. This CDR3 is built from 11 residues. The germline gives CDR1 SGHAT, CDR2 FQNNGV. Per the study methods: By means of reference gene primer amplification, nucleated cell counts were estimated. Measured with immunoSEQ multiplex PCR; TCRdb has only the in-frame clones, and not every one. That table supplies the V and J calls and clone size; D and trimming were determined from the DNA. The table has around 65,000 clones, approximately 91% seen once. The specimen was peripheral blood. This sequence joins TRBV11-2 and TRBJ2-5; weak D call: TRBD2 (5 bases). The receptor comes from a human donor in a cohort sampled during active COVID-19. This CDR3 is CASSFGSSQYF. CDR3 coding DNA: TGTGCCAGCAGCTTTGGGAGTTCCCAGTACTTC.